Listed here are 10 T cell receptor beta chains from one sample, sequenced in a study of T-cell memory formation after mild COVID-19. TCRdb analysed the 5' RACE reads with MiXCR anew, one entry per CDR3 protein. The sample has some 43,000 distinct CDR3 sequences; about 6.7% are singletons. The sequenced sample consisted of PBMCs or a T cell subset sorted from them (not recorded which). These receptors originate from an adult who had mild COVID-19 (a few samples of this study predate the infection). Cell type and time point are not known.

The CDR3 DNA is TGTGCCAGCTTGAACCTCGTCAGAGATACGCAGTATTTT. The encoded protein is CASLNLVRDTQYF. The chain employs TRBV2 and TRBJ2-3; D is unresolved. Germline CDR1 and CDR2: SNHLY and FYNNEI. The CDR3 loop spans 13 amino acids. V lost 8 bases and J lost 5, with 14 bases in between.

The chain carries TRBV5-1 and TRBJ1-1; the D is unclear. Germline V gene lookup returns CDR1 SGHRS and CDR2 YFSETQ. V shed 1 base and J shed 0 bases, with 7 bases lying between them. The CDR3 runs to 14 residues. The CDR3 coding sequence is TGCGCCAGCAGCTTGTTGGCAATGAACACTGAAGCTTTCTTT. Protein product: CASSLLAMNTEAFF.

The chain uses TRBV29-1 and TRBJ2-5; D is unclear. Germline CDR1 reads SQVTM; CDR2 reads ANQGSEA. Deletions cut 3 bases from V and 7 bases from J, with 21 bases between. The CDR3 consists of 15 residues. CDR3 region: CSVEGVWRTPGTQYF. CDR3 coding DNA: TGCAGCGTTGAGGGTGTATGGCGGACCCCCGGGACCCAGTACTTC.

This clonotype was counted only a few times. The DNA of the CDR3 is TGTGCCAGTATCGGGACGGACGCCTCGAACACTGAAGCTTTCTTT. As protein: CASIGTDASNTEAFF. The chain links TRBV19 to TRBJ1-1; a possible D gene is TRBD1 (5 bases). The CDR3 covers 15 residues. Trimming took off 7 bases at V and 1 base at J, with 16 bases between the two ends. Germline-derived CDR1 and CDR2 are LNHDA and SQIVND (reference sequence).

This clonotype was found a few times. The chain employs TRBV12-3 or TRBV12-4 and TRBJ2-3; D is possibly TRBD1 or TRBD2 (5 bases each). The CDR3 runs 15 residues. Trimming shortened V by 2 bases and J by 2 bases, and 11 bases separated the two germline ends. CDR3 loop: CASSLRGPLTDTQYF. For the CDR3, the DNA is TGTGCCAGCAGTTTAAGGGGACCCCTCACAGATACGCAGTATTTT.

The sample holds many counts of this clonotype. The chain uses TRBV29-1 and TRBJ2-4; D is unclear. CDR3 length equals 16 residues. The germline V gene encodes CDR1 SQVTM and CDR2 ANQGSEA. The DNA for the CDR3 is TGCCTGGTTACCCCAAAAGCTCCTCGTCCCAAAAACATTCAGTACTTC. As protein: CLVTPKAPRPKNIQYF.

About this clonotype: This clone may be a read error of a much larger clone one base away. The chain is built from TRBV20-1 and TRBJ1-5; D is uncertain. The ends were cut back, 7 bases at V and 0 bases at J, with 16 bases in the middle. This CDR3 is built from 15 residues. CDR1 DFQATT and CDR2 SNEGSKA come from the germline V gene (reference sequence). CDR3 amino acids: CSDSDGQISNQPQHF. The CDR3 DNA sequence: TGCAGTGATAGTGATGGGCAGATTAGCAATCAGCCCCAGCATTTT.

J is TRBJ2-3 and V is TRBV19; 8 positions agree with TRBD2. Germline lookup yields CDR1 LNHDA and CDR2 SQIVND (reference sequence). CDR3 length equals 15 residues. J gave up 5 bases and V 5 bases, and 9 bases lay outside the gene matches. The CDR3 loop is CASSARGRPEDTQYF. The CDR3, as DNA: TGTGCCAGTAGTGCCCGCGGGAGGCCAGAAGATACGCAGTATTTT. Complete variable domain (other parts from reference TRBV19 and TRBJ2-3): DGGITQSPKYLFRKEGQNVTLSCEQNLNHDAMYWYRQDPGQGLRLIYYSQIVNDFQKGDIAEGYSVSREKKESFPLTVTSAQKNPTAFYLCASSARGRPEDTQYFGPGTRLTVL.

The table lists this clonotype with many counts. The V gene is TRBV20-1, the J gene TRBJ2-3; the D gene is possibly TRBD2 (5 bases). The V end lost 0 bases, the J end lost 5 bases, and 9 bases lay between the germline ends. The CDR3 is 13 residues long. The germline V gene encodes CDR1 DFQATT and CDR2 SNEGSKA (reference sequence). The chain's CDR3 is CSAREIGEDTQYF. The CDR3 DNA is TGCAGTGCTAGAGAAATCGGGGAAGATACGCAGTATTTT.

This clonotype occurred many times. This CDR3 reads CASSLGGGSASSYNEQFF. CDR3 in DNA: TGTGCCAGCAGTTTAGGCGGGGGGTCCGCTAGCTCCTACAATGAGCAGTTCTTC. The chain recombines TRBV12-3 or TRBV12-4 with TRBJ2-1; 8 nucleotides line up with TRBD2. The CDR3 is 18 amino acids. The J segment lost 0 bases and the V segment lost 1 base, leaving 8 bases of the junction unmatched.